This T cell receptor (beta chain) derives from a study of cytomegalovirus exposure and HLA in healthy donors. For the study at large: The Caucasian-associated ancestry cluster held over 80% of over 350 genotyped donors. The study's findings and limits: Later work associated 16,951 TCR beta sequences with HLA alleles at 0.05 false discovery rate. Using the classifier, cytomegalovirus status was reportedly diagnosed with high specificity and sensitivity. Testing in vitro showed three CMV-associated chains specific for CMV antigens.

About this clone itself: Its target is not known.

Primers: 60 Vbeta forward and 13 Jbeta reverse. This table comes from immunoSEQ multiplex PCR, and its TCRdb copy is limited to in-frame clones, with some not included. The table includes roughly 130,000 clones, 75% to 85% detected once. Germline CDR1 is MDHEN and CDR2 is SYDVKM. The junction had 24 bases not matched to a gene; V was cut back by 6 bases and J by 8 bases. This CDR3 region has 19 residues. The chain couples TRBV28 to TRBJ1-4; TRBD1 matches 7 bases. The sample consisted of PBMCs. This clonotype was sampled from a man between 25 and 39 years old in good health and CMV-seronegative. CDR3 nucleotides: TGTGCCAGCAGACTCCCCACCGGACAGGTTTGTACAAACACCGAAAAACTGTTTTTT. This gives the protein CASRLPTGQVCTNTEKLFF.